These 21 T cell receptor beta chains share one sample of origin, sequenced in a study of T-cell reconstitution after alpha-beta-depleted transplantation in children. Preparation of the TCRbeta library involved a method that used unique molecular identifiers. TCRdb recomputed calls from the PCR reads with MiXCR, one row per CDR3 protein. The table includes approximately 430,000 distinct CDR3 sequences, roughly 17% detected once. Sample: PBMCs, mostly from graft donor cells, taken 360 days after TCRalphabeta/CD19-depleted stem cell transplant. These receptors originate from a boy younger than two who had a stem cell transplant for Wiskott-Aldrich syndrome, so the T cells may come from the graft donor.

The chain combines TRBV14 with TRBJ2-1, with 9 bases that match TRBD2. CDR1 and CDR2 from the germline V gene are SGHDN and FVKESK. With V trimmed by 4 bases and J by 10 bases, 23 bases remained unmatched. This CDR3 has 19 amino acids. The CDR3 loop reads CASSRTSAGLYSYNIEQFF. CDR3 DNA: TGTGCCAGCAGCCGGACTAGCGCTGGTTTATACTCCTACAATATAGAGCAGTTCTTC.

This clonotype has only a few counts. V gene TRBV28 combines with J gene TRBJ2-7; no reliable D call. The CDR3 has 14 residues. V was pared by 5 bases and J by 6 bases, with 17 bases between. Germline V gene lookup returns CDR1 MDHEN and CDR2 SYDVKM. As DNA, the CDR3 is TGTGCCAGCAGTCCCTCGGGTTTCCCCTCCGAGCAGTACTTC. Protein sequence: CASSPSGFPSEQYF. The entire variable domain, with the rest obtained from reference TRBV28 and TRBJ2-7, is as follows: DVKVTQSSRYLVKRTGEKVFLECVQDMDHENMFWYRQDPGLGLRLIYFSYDVKMKEKGDIPEGYSVSREKKERFSLILESASTNQTSMYLCASSPSGFPSEQYFGPGTRLTVT.

In its sample, this clonotype was seen a few times. This rearrangement joins TRBV5-1 to TRBJ2-2, with D unresolved. Germline CDR1 reads SGHRS; CDR2 reads YFSETQ. The CDR3 covers 11 residues. With 0 bases removed from V and 10 bases from J, the gap between germline ends came to 4 bases. The CDR3 nucleotides are TGCGCCAGCAGCTTGGGTCCGGAGCTGTTTTTT. Encoded protein: CASSLGPELFF.

The chain combines TRBV5-1 with TRBJ1-4; tentative D call: TRBD1 (6 bases). This CDR3 contains 15 residues. V was clipped by 4 bases and J by 3 bases, with 13 bases between them. Germline CDR1 SGHRS, CDR2 YFSETQ. The CDR3 loop reads CASSTSQGPNEKLFF. For the CDR3, the DNA is TGCGCCAGCAGCACCTCACAGGGACCTAATGAAAAACTGTTTTTT.

This clonotype turned up a few times. The chain is built from TRBV18 and TRBJ2-1, with 9 bases matching TRBD2. Germline values: CDR1 KGHSH, CDR2 LQKENI. This CDR3 region has 14 residues. The J segment lost 7 bases and the V segment lost 3 bases, leaving 4 bases of the junction unmatched. The chain's CDR3 is CASSPSGRGNEQFF. The CDR3 bases are TGTGCCAGCTCACCTAGCGGGAGAGGTAATGAGCAGTTCTTC.

The chain links TRBV12-3 or TRBV12-4 to TRBJ2-4; TRBD2 matches 13 bases. The V and J ends lost 6 bases and 6 bases, in that order; junction bases with no gene match: 5. The CDR3 has 15 amino acids. CDR3 sequence reads: CASSQLAGGPNIQYF. CDR3 DNA: TGTGCCAGCAGCCAACTAGCGGGAGGGCCAAACATTCAGTACTTC.

The chain employs TRBV5-6 and TRBJ1-1; D remains ambiguous. CDR1 SGHDT and CDR2 YYEEEE come from the germline V gene. The V end was cut by 5 bases, the J end by 4 bases, with 12 bases between. This CDR3 has 13 amino acids. The CDR3: CASSSGKLTEAFF. The CDR3 DNA is TGTGCCAGCAGTTCCGGAAAACTCACTGAAGCTTTCTTT.

The chain joins TRBV6-5 to TRBJ2-2; no clear D. V lost 7 bases, J lost 6 bases, and 18 bases lay in between. Germline loops: CDR1 MNHEY, CDR2 SVGAGI. The CDR3 sequence is 15 residues long. The CDR3 sequence: CASISSRKISGELFF. The CDR3 region has the DNA TGTGCCAGCATTTCATCCCGCAAAATTTCCGGGGAGCTGTTTTTT.

In this sample, this clonotype turned up a few times. This sequence joins TRBV10-2 and TRBJ2-5, with 7 positions matching TRBD1. Looked up from germline, CDR1 is WSHSY and CDR2 is SAAADI. The CDR3 is made up of 14 amino acids. After removal of 5 bases from V and 4 bases from J, the junction contained 7 bases not matched to a gene. CDR3 sequence: CASSQSGQAETQYF. As DNA, the CDR3 is TGCGCCAGCAGTCAATCCGGACAGGCAGAGACCCAGTACTTC.

Only a few counts were recorded for this clonotype. This sequence joins TRBV10-2 and TRBJ2-2; possibly TRBD1 or TRBD2 for D (5 bases each). The CDR3 loop spans 18 amino acids. Trimming removed 3 bases from V and 2 bases from J, with 19 bases in between. Germline values: CDR1 WSHSY, CDR2 SAAADI. The CDR3: CASSDMVGAGRNTGELFF. The CDR3 DNA follows: TGCGCCAGCAGTGATATGGTAGGGGCGGGCAGAAACACCGGGGAGCTGTTTTTT.

The V gene is TRBV20-1, the J gene TRBJ2-1; no reliable D call. The CDR3 contains 11 residues. The germline V gene has CDR1 DFQATT and CDR2 SNEGSKA (reference sequence). The V end was cut by 6 bases, the J end by 7 bases, with 10 bases between. The CDR3 here is CSAVWINEQFF. CDR3 nucleotides: TGCAGTGCCGTTTGGATTAATGAGCAGTTCTTC.

This clonotype showed up just once. The chain uses TRBV5-4 and TRBJ2-4, with a possible D match to TRBD1 (5 bases). This CDR3 has 15 amino acids. V lost 2 bases, J lost 8 bases, and 17 bases lay in between. Germline loops: CDR1 SGHNT, CDR2 YYREEE (reference sequence). This CDR3 is CASSLSNRSSYIQYF. CDR3 nucleotide sequence: TGTGCCAGCAGCTTATCGAACAGGAGCAGCTACATTCAGTACTTC.

This clonotype was observed at least ten times. The chain couples TRBV24-1 to TRBJ2-5; no clear D. The germline V gene encodes CDR1 KGHDR and CDR2 SFDVKD. The CDR3 is 13 residues long. Between the trimmed V and J ends, which lost 5 bases and 1 base, there was a span of 7 bases. CDR3 DNA sequence: TGTGCCACCAGTGGGTGGGGCCAAGAGACCCAGTACTTC. It yields the protein CATSGWGQETQYF.

This clonotype has just a few counts. The V call is TRBV29-1, the J call TRBJ1-1; 8 bases match TRBD1. This CDR3 comprises 14 residues. J gave up 1 base and V 5 bases, and 6 bases lay outside the gene matches. Germline CDR1 reads SQVTM; CDR2 reads ANQGSEA. This chain's CDR3 is CSVTGQGPNTEAFF. The CDR3 DNA reads as TGCAGCGTTACAGGACAGGGCCCGAACACTGAAGCTTTCTTT. Based on the CDR3 plus reference TRBV29-1 and TRBJ1-1, the full variable domain is SAVISQKPSRDICQRGTSLTIQCQVDSQVTMMFWYRQQPGQSLTLIATANQGSEATYESGFVIDKFPISRPNLTFSTLTVSNMSPEDSSIYLCSVTGQGPNTEAFFGQGTRLTVV.

This clonotype was counted at least ten times. This sequence joins TRBV14 and TRBJ2-1, with D maybe TRBD1 (5 bases). CDR1 and CDR2 (germline): SGHDN, FVKESK. The CDR3 covers 15 residues. The V and J ends lost 3 bases and 7 bases respectively, with 16 bases between them. In DNA, the CDR3 is TGTGCCAGCAGCCATGCGAAGGGGTTGGGAAATGAGCAGTTCTTC. It is translated as CASSHAKGLGNEQFF.

This clonotype turned up a few times. The CDR3 region is CSAREGTANSPLHF. CDR3 DNA: TGCAGTGCTAGAGAAGGGACAGCAAATTCACCCCTCCACTTT. The chain joins TRBV20-1 to TRBJ1-6; 7 nucleotides match TRBD1. V was pared by 0 bases and J by 7 bases, with 3 bases of the junction left unmatched. The CDR3 is 14 residues long. The germline V gene has CDR1 DFQATT and CDR2 SNEGSKA (reference sequence).

This clonotype was recorded a few times. This chain connects TRBV4-1 to TRBJ2-2; D ambiguous. The CDR3 is 15 amino acids. Trimming shortened V by 3 bases and J by 4 bases, and 12 bases separated the two germline ends. Germline loops: CDR1 MGHRA, CDR2 YSYEKL. The CDR3 protein is CASSHLVGPTGELFF. The CDR3 coding sequence is TGCGCCAGCAGCCATTTAGTAGGTCCCACCGGGGAGCTGTTTTTT.

This clonotype was observed a few times. The chain combines TRBV7-2 with TRBJ2-3, with 9 bases that match TRBD2. Germline V lookup: CDR1 SGHTA, CDR2 FQGNSA. Germline trimming cut 8 bases from V and 3 bases from J; bases unmatched to any gene: 15. The CDR3 covers 17 residues. CDR3 DNA: TGTGCCAGCCGCGAAAGGGCGGGAGGGCTGGGTACAGATACGCAGTATTTT. The encoded protein is CASRERAGGLGTDTQYF.

The chain couples TRBV5-1 to TRBJ1-6; the D gene is possibly TRBD1 (5 bases). The V end lost 1 base, the J end lost 10 bases, and 15 bases lay between the germline ends. Germline CDR1 SGHRS, CDR2 YFSETQ. This CDR3 has 15 amino acids. The CDR3 DNA follows: TGCGCCAGCAGCTTGCAACAGGTGAAGGGGTCACCCCTCCACTTT. It codes for CASSLQQVKGSPLHF.

The rearrangement joins TRBV25-1 to TRBJ1-2, with D possibly matching TRBD1 (6 bases). Trimming shortened V by 6 bases and J by 3 bases, and 17 bases separated the two germline ends. This CDR3 is 15 amino acids long. The germline V gene encodes CDR1 MGHDK and CDR2 SYGVNS. The CDR3 here is CASRTNYREDYGYTF. The CDR3 DNA is TGTGCCAGCAGAACAAACTACAGGGAGGACTATGGCTACACCTTC.

In its sample, this clonotype was seen many times. The chain combines TRBV28 with TRBJ2-7; 9 nucleotides match TRBD2. Germline trimming cut 3 bases from V and 4 bases from J; bases unmatched to any gene: 7. CDR1 MDHEN and CDR2 SYDVKM come from the germline V gene. The CDR3 covers 15 residues. In DNA form, the CDR3 reads TGTGCCAGCAGTTTCGGTCTAGCGGGGAAATACGAGCAGTACTTC. Amino acid sequence: CASSFGLAGKYEQYF. The full variable domain, in which reference TRBV28 and TRBJ2-7 provide the parts outside the CDR3, is DVKVTQSSRYLVKRTGEKVFLECVQDMDHENMFWYRQDPGLGLRLIYFSYDVKMKEKGDIPEGYSVSREKKERFSLILESASTNQTSMYLCASSFGLAGKYEQYFGPGTRLTVT.